The 24 T cell receptor beta chains in this list originate from one sample, sequenced in a study of cytomegalovirus exposure and HLA in healthy donors. Profiling relied on immunoSEQ multiplex PCR, and the TCRdb table lists in-frame clones only, not all of them. This sample carries approximately 160,000 clones, less than 90% of them seen once, and the ten largest clones take 2.5% to 4%. The sequenced sample consisted of PBMCs. Every receptor here comes from a woman under 30 in good health and CMV-seropositive.

CDR3 region: CASSQEGTALPSSYEQYF. CDR3 DNA: TGCGCCAGCAGCCAAGAAGGGACAGCCCTTCCTAGCTCCTACGAGCAGTACTTC. The V call is TRBV4-1, the J call TRBJ2-7, with 7 bases lining up with TRBD1. Germline CDR1 reads MGHRA; CDR2 reads YSYEKL. J was trimmed by 0 bases and V by 0 bases; bases with no gene match: 11. This CDR3 spans 18 amino acids.

V and J are TRBV28 and TRBJ2-7; D is perhaps TRBD1 (5 bases). CDR1 MDHEN and CDR2 SYDVKM come from the germline V gene. This CDR3 is 14 amino acids long. V was pared by 3 bases and J by 2 bases, with 11 bases between. Here the CDR3 reads CASSFLAGTYEQYF. Here the CDR3 DNA reads TGTGCCAGCAGTTTTTTAGCAGGGACCTACGAGCAGTACTTC.

Concerning this clone itself: A junction boundary mismatches the germline segment, possibly from a read error. The chain combines TRBV9 with TRBJ2-5, with D possibly being TRBD2 (8 bases). The germline CDR1 and CDR2 sequences are SGDLS and YYNGEE. The CDR3 loop spans 13 amino acids. Here the CDR3 reads CASSGTVQETQYF. DNA for the CDR3: TGTGCCAGTAGCGGGACAGTGCAAGAGACCCAGTACTTC. Full variable domain (outside the CDR3, taken from reference TRBV9 and TRBJ2-5): DSGVTQTPKHLITATGQRVTLRCSPRSGDLSVYWYQQSLDQGLQFLIQYYNGEERAKGNILERFSAQQFPDLHSELNLSSLELGDSALYFCASSGTVQETQYFGPGTRLLVL.

The rearrangement links TRBV29-1 to TRBJ2-3; D unclear. V was cut by 5 bases and J by 1 base, with 4 bases left in between. The CDR3 extends over 11 amino acids. CDR1 and CDR2 from the germline V gene are SQVTM and ANQGSEA. The CDR3 region is CSVSGTDTQYF. In DNA form, the CDR3 reads TGCAGCGTTTCTGGCACAGATACGCAGTATTTT.

This chain links TRBV5-1 with TRBJ2-1; D may be TRBD2 (6 bases). In germline, CDR1 is SGHRS, CDR2 YFSETQ. V shed 0 bases and J shed 7 bases, with 20 bases lying between them. The CDR3 runs 17 residues. Here the CDR3 DNA reads TGCGCCAGCAGCTTGGCTCCAGGCCGGGAGCATGTAAATGAGCAGTTCTTC. Its protein product is CASSLAPGREHVNEQFF.

The chain joins TRBV13 to TRBJ2-3, with D unclear. The V gene lost 3 bases and the J gene lost 4 bases, with 14 bases spanning the gap. Germline V gives CDR1 PRHDT, CDR2 FYEKMQ (reference sequence). The CDR3 runs to 15 residues. The CDR3 DNA sequence: TGTGCCAGCAGCTTTCTGGGCCTGGATGCAGATACGCAGTATTTT. This codes for CASSFLGLDADTQYF. Full variable domain (missing parts from reference TRBV13 and TRBJ2-3): AAGVIQSPRHLIKEKRETATLKCYPIPRHDTVYWYQQGPGQDPQFLISFYEKMQSDKGSIPDRFSAQQFSDYHSELNMSSLELGDSALYFCASSFLGLDADTQYFGPGTRLTVL.

This clone was counted only a few times. The CDR3 spells CASSESYTTNTEAFF. The CDR3 DNA sequence: TGTGCCAGCAGTGAATCGTACACCACGAACACTGAAGCTTTCTTT. V and J are TRBV2 and TRBJ1-1; D not resolved. This CDR3 is 15 amino acids long. V lost 2 bases and J lost 1, with 11 bases in between. Germline loops: CDR1 SNHLY, CDR2 FYNNEI.

The chain carries TRBV7-2 and TRBJ1-1, with D uncertain. This CDR3 spans 15 amino acids. The germline V gene encodes CDR1 SGHTA and CDR2 FQGNSA. The ends were cut back, 5 bases at V and 0 bases at J, with 13 bases in the middle. The CDR3 nucleotides read TGTGCCAGCAGCCGAACGCCACGGGTGAACACTGAAGCTTTCTTT. Amino acids: CASSRTPRVNTEAFF.

The chain joins TRBV5-1 to TRBJ1-1; 7 nucleotides align to TRBD1. The V and J ends lost 1 base and 1 base, in that order; junction bases with no gene match: 4. The germline V gene has CDR1 SGHRS and CDR2 YFSETQ. The CDR3 spans 15 residues. The CDR3 nucleotides are TGCGCCAGCAGCTTGACAGGGGATTCGAACACTGAAGCTTTCTTT. Its translation is CASSLTGDSNTEAFF.

The sample holds one count of this clone. J is TRBJ2-3 and V is TRBV28; 8 bases are shared with TRBD2. The V segment lost 6 bases and the J segment 6 bases; nucleotides outside the gene matches: 8. This CDR3 is built from 14 residues. The V gene's germline CDR1 is MDHEN and CDR2 SYDVKM. CDR3 DNA sequence: TGTGCCAGCAGCCAGCGGGAGTCCCGGGATACGCAGTATTTT. It translates to CASSQRESRDTQYF.

The rearrangement uses TRBV11-2 and TRBJ2-7, with 12 positions matching TRBD2. The J segment lost 6 bases and the V segment lost 6 bases, leaving 6 bases of the junction unmatched. The CDR3 has 14 residues. Germline assignment: CDR1 SGHAT and CDR2 FQNNGV. The CDR3 reads CASSQTSGSFEQYF. In DNA, the CDR3 is TGTGCCAGCAGTCAGACTAGCGGGAGCTTCGAGCAGTACTTC.

The J gene is TRBJ2-7, the V gene TRBV11-1, with D perhaps TRBD2 (6 bases). Trimming removed 4 bases at V and 0 bases at J, with 13 bases between. The CDR3 has 15 amino acids. CDR1 SGHAT and CDR2 FQDESV come from the germline V gene (reference sequence). CDR3 sequence (DNA): TGTGCCAGCAGCTGGGGGGAAAGGAGCTCCTACGAGCAGTACTTC. Protein sequence: CASSWGERSSYEQYF.

The chain employs TRBV9 and TRBJ2-3; 9 bases line up with TRBD2. Germline loops: CDR1 SGDLS, CDR2 YYNGEE. J gave up 0 bases and V 2 bases, and 7 bases lay outside the gene matches. The CDR3 covers 17 residues. CDR3 nucleotides: TGTGCCAGCAGCGTCCCATTAGCGGGAGATAGCACAGATACGCAGTATTTT. Its protein is CASSVPLAGDSTDTQYF.

The gene calls are TRBV14 and TRBJ1-4; unclear D gene. The germline V gene encodes CDR1 SGHDN and CDR2 FVKESK. V was trimmed by 5 bases and J by 8 bases, leaving 15 bases between them. CDR3 size: 14 residues. CDR3 in DNA: TGTGCCAGCAGCGCCGAGGTCTATGGAGAAAAACTGTTTTTT. It encodes CASSAEVYGEKLFF.

To note about this clone: The sample contains more than one DNA sequence encoding this CDR3. The chain carries TRBV30 and TRBJ1-5; tentatively, D is TRBD1 (5 bases). V lost 3 bases and J lost 2, with 8 bases in between. This CDR3 has 13 residues. The germline gives CDR1 GTSNPN, CDR2 SVGIG (reference sequence). CDR3 region: CAWSGGGNQPQHF. In DNA, the CDR3 is TGTGCCTGGAGCGGGGGGGGCAATCAGCCCCAGCATTTT.

The chain combines TRBV27 with TRBJ2-7; 11 nucleotides line up with TRBD1. From germline, CDR1 is MNHEY and CDR2 SMNVEV (reference sequence). The V segment lost 2 bases and the J segment 2 bases; nucleotides outside the gene matches: 8. The CDR3 extends over 17 amino acids. CDR3 residues: CASSLIGQGASPYEQYF. CDR3 in DNA: TGTGCCAGCAGTTTAATAGGACAGGGGGCCTCCCCCTACGAGCAGTACTTC.

V and J are TRBV6-5 and TRBJ2-7; D uncertain. The CDR3 totals 13 residues. Germline lookup yields CDR1 MNHEY and CDR2 SVGAGI. V dropped 4 bases and J dropped 0 bases, with 7 bases sitting between them. Written as DNA, the CDR3 is TGTGCCAGCAGTTTCCCAAACTCCTACGAGCAGTACTTC. It codes for CASSFPNSYEQYF.

The chain uses TRBV19 and TRBJ2-5; possible D gene TRBD2, 5 bases. V was pared by 7 bases and J by 5 bases, with 11 bases between. The CDR3 covers 12 residues. In germline, CDR1 is LNHDA, CDR2 SQIVND (reference sequence). The DNA for the CDR3 is TGTGCCAGTATGGGGAGAGGGGAGACCCAGTACTTC. It is translated as CASMGRGETQYF.

The chain couples TRBV4-2 to TRBJ2-1, with 8 bases lining up with TRBD2. The trim removed 1 base at V and 2 bases at J, leaving 10 bases unmatched. Germline values: CDR1 LGHNA, CDR2 YNFKEQ. This CDR3 contains 18 residues. The CDR3 region has the DNA TGTGCCAGCAGCCAAGGCCCCAGCGGGAGTGGGACCTACAATGAGCAGTTCTTC. Residues: CASSQGPSGSGTYNEQFF.

The chain has TRBV4-3 and TRBJ2-7; D gene unclear. Germline values: CDR1 LGHNA, CDR2 YSLEER. The CDR3 length is 14 residues. V gave up 2 bases and J gave up 7 bases, with 15 bases separating them. DNA for the CDR3: TGCGCCAGCAGCCAACGACTCCTCGACGGGGAGCAGTACTTC. Amino acids: CASSQRLLDGEQYF.

The V call is TRBV4-1, the J call TRBJ2-2, with 8 bases lining up with TRBD2. The CDR3 runs 16 residues. Germline V gene lookup returns CDR1 MGHRA and CDR2 YSYEKL. Trimming removed 3 bases from V and 5 bases from J; junction bases left unmatched: 8. CDR3 bases: TGCGCCAGCAGCCAGCCTAGCGGGTCGGGTACCGGGGAGCTGTTTTTT. Its protein is CASSQPSGSGTGELFF.

The gene calls are TRBV4-2 and TRBJ2-1; TRBD2 might be the D (9 bases). The CDR3 spans 16 residues. V gave up 6 bases and J gave up 6 bases, with 21 bases separating them. The V gene's germline CDR1 is LGHNA and CDR2 YNFKEQ. The CDR3 sequence is CASRAGGTGSGNEQFF. CDR3 bases: TGTGCCAGCAGGGCGGGAGGGACAGGTTCGGGCAATGAGCAGTTCTTC.

This chain joins TRBV15 and TRBJ1-5, with a weak D call TRBD1 (5 bases). The CDR3 loop spans 14 amino acids. Trimming pared 5 bases from V and 8 bases from J, leaving 16 bases between. CDR1 and CDR2 (germline): LNHNV, YYDKDF (reference sequence). This CDR3 is CATSHQNRGEPQHF. The CDR3 region has the DNA TGTGCCACCAGCCACCAAAACCGGGGGGAGCCCCAGCATTTT.

The chain is built from TRBV30 and TRBJ1-2; D is possibly TRBD1 (6 bases). Germline lookup yields CDR1 GTSNPN and CDR2 SVGIG (reference sequence). This CDR3 is 11 amino acids long. With 7 bases removed from V and 8 bases from J, the gap between germline ends came to 14 bases. CDR3 bases: TGTGCCTCAGGGGTAGATGGAGGCTACACCTTC. Protein: CASGVDGGYTF.